This TCR beta chain derives from a study of CD8 T cells in ankylosing spondylitis. V shed 0 bases, J shed 7 bases, and the junction held 7 bases outside the gene matches. The CDR3 has 17 amino acids. In germline, CDR1 is SGHRS, CDR2 YFSETQ. TCRdb reanalysed the 5' RACE reads using MiXCR and keeps one entry per CDR3 protein. The sample holds hundreds of thousands of distinct CDR3 sequences; about 13% are singletons and the top ten take approximately 6.3%. Study conclusions and caveats: Ankylosing spondylitis blood appeared to carry a characteristic TCR beta motif of several highly homologous variants.

On this clonotype: Its antigen is unknown.

Sequenced material: blood, either unsorted or a sorted T cell fraction (not recorded which). This TCR was recovered from a male donor with ankylosing spondylitis. The chain recombines TRBV5-1 with TRBJ2-2; 12 bases are shared with TRBD2. DNA for the CDR3: TGCGCCAGCAGCTTGGTCGAAGGACTAGCGGGATTCGGGGAGCTGTTTTTT. It specifies CASSLVEGLAGFGELFF.